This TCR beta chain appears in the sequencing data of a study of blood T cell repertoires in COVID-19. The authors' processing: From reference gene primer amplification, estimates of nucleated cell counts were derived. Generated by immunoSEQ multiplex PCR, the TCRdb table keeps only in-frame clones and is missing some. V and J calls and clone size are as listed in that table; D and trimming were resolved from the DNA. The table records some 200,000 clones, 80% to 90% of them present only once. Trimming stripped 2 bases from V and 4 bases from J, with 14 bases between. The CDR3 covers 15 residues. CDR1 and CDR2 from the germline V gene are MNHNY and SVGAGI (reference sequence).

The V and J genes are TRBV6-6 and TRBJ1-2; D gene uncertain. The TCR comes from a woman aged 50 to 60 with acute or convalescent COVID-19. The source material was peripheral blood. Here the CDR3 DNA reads TGTGCCAGCAGTTACGGGTCAGGCTTAGGCTATGGCTACACCTTC. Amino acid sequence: CASSYGSGLGYGYTF.